This T cell receptor (beta chain) derives from a study of cytomegalovirus exposure and HLA in healthy donors. Remarks on this clone: The antigen remains unidentified.

Use of 60 Vbeta and 13 Jbeta primers characterized the PCR. Here immunoSEQ multiplex PCR was the method, and the copy in TCRdb shows in-frame clones only, minus some. This sample yields fewer than 200,000 clones, of which 80% are seen a single time; 4.5% to 6% belongs to the top ten. The germline V gene encodes CDR1 SGHNT and CDR2 YYREEE (reference sequence). Trimming shortened V by 2 bases and J by 3 bases, and 12 bases separated the two germline ends. CDR3 length: 14 residues. Study outcomes and limitations: A later analysis reportedly identified an Asian-associated ancestry cluster as carrying fewer N-insertions than the approximately 710-donor mean.

The V call is TRBV5-4, the J call TRBJ2-7; possibly TRBD1 for D (6 bases). The source material was PBMCs. The clonotype comes from a man aged 35 to 55 in good health and CMV-seronegative. CDR3 coding DNA: TGTGCCAGCAGCTTCCAAGGACAGCACTACGAGCAGTACTTC. Translated, it gives CASSFQGQHYEQYF.